The T cell receptor (beta chain) described here comes from a study of cytomegalovirus exposure and HLA in healthy donors. Points from the study as a whole: Later analysis demonstrated an association between a missense DCLRE1C variant and TCR beta V- and J-gene trimming. Sequencing had likely introduced a cluster of highly shared sequence variants as an artifact.

This CDR3 contains 13 residues. J gave up 3 bases and V 4 bases, and 3 bases lay outside the gene matches. Germline V gives CDR1 SGHRS, CDR2 YFSETQ. This clone was observed once. No antigen is known for it. With 60 Vbeta and 13 Jbeta primers, the PCR was carried out. Measured with immunoSEQ multiplex PCR; TCRdb has only the in-frame clones, and not every one. The table has 100,000 to 150,000 clones, roughly 78% seen once. The genes are TRBV5-1 and TRBJ1-2; 7 positions agree with TRBD1. This TCR came from a man younger than 45 in good health and CMV-seropositive. What was sequenced was PBMCs. The CDR3 DNA reads TGCGCCAGCAGCCCAGACAGGGACTATGGCTACACCTTC. Its translation is CASSPDRDYGYTF.